The TCR beta chain under discussion was sequenced for a study of cytomegalovirus exposure and HLA in healthy donors. Study-wide background: Out of 150 million to 200 million T cells, an earlier analysis found around 110 million unique TCR beta sequences in total. Study-wide results and limits: Reports state that TCR beta sequences accurately predicted most subjects' HLA-A and HLA-B alleles. Among the CMV-associated chains, three were confirmed in vitro as specific for CMV antigens. Likely technical artifact: a cluster of highly shared sequence variants.

Germline lookup yields CDR1 SEHNR and CDR2 FQNEAQ (reference sequence). The CDR3 sequence is 16 residues long. PCR amplification relied on 60 Vbeta primers (plus 13 Jbeta primers). Profiling relied on immunoSEQ multiplex PCR, and the TCRdb table lists in-frame clones only, not all of them. The table lists 120,000 to 150,000 clones, around 73% of them singletons, with around 1.2% in the top ten. About this clone: Its antigen is still unknown. The junction departs from germline at one end; a sequencing error may be responsible.

The J gene is TRBJ1-2, the V gene TRBV7-9, with D perhaps matching TRBD1 (5 bases). Sequencing was performed on PBMCs. The TCR was taken from a woman between 40 and 55 years old in good health and CMV-seronegative. The CDR3 sequence: CSSTHGARGLNYGYTF. In DNA, the CDR3 is TGTTCCAGCACCCATGGAGCACGGGGACTTAACTATGGCTACACCTTC.